This entry features one TCR beta chain sequence. A clone one base away is much larger, so this may be a read error. The V gene end was trimmed by 4 bases and the J gene end by 4 bases; junction bases not matched to a gene: 4. Germline CDR1 reads SGHTA; CDR2 reads FQGNSA. This CDR3 region has 14 residues. The source of the sample is a study of T-cell reconstitution after alpha-beta-depleted transplantation in children. Unique molecular identifiers were incorporated when the TCRbeta library was constructed. TCRdb called the PCR reads again in MiXCR, with one record for every CDR3 protein. This sample has 200,000 to 300,000 distinct CDR3 sequences, with around 8% found just once.

The source of this sequence is a male patient younger than 18 who had a stem cell transplant for acute lymphoblastic leukemia, so the T cells may come from the graft donor. Sample: PBMCs, mostly from graft donor cells, taken 180 days after TCRalphabeta/CD19-depleted stem cell transplant. J is TRBJ1-5 and V is TRBV7-2; 7 nucleotides agree with TRBD1. The CDR3 spells CASSSGTANQPQHF. In DNA, the CDR3 is TGTGCCAGCAGCTCCGGGACAGCGAATCAGCCCCAGCATTTT. Based on the CDR3 plus reference TRBV7-2 and TRBJ1-5, the full variable domain is GAGVSQSPSNKVTEKGKDVELRCDPISGHTALYWYRQSLGQGLEFLIYFQGNSAPDKSGLPSDRFSAERTGGSVSTLTIQRTQQEDSAVYLCASSSGTANQPQHFGDGTRLSIL.